This T cell receptor (beta chain) is from a study of beta chain features in type 1 diabetes. Sequenced material consisted of expressed TCRB transcripts (all of the isolated RNA was reverse transcribed). Sequencing of naive, central memory and regulatory T cell samples gave an average of roughly 3.5 million reads. Profiling relied on immunoSEQ multiplex PCR, and the TCRdb table lists in-frame clones only, not all of them. The repertoire holds a few hundred thousand clones, with less than 35% as singletons. V lost 5 bases to trimming and J lost 0 bases, with 24 bases between them. This CDR3 contains 19 residues. From germline, CDR1 is SGHRS and CDR2 YFSETQ.

The chain uses TRBV5-1 and TRBJ2-1, with D perhaps matching TRBD2 (7 bases). Material: central memory CD4+ T cells from blood. The clonotype originates from a man aged 25 to 45 in good health. The CDR3 reads CASSWGASTAGLSYNEQFF. CDR3 DNA sequence: TGCGCCAGCAGTTGGGGGGCGAGTACAGCGGGACTCTCCTACAATGAGCAGTTCTTC.